This note documents a single TCR beta chain sequence. As yet, its antigen is unknown. For blood RNA, unsorted whole blood served as the source, and germline DNA was extracted too. Around 4.3 milliliters of peripheral blood were drawn presurgically. A constant-region primer primed TCR beta cDNA synthesis from about 530 ng of total RNA. What produced the TCR beta libraries was three nested multiplex PCR rounds using slightly modified ARM-PCR. The first two PCR rounds used TRBV1-TRBV30 primers with a Cbeta primer, roughly 10 cycles each. TCRdb ran MiXCR on the multiplex PCR reads and lists one entry per CDR3 protein. Of 200,000 or so distinct CDR3 sequences detected, 65% appear once; the ten largest clones hold under 7.5%. These data are taken from a study of tumor-infiltrating lymphocytes in primary liver carcinoma. V dropped 7 bases and J dropped 6 bases, with 16 bases sitting between them. The CDR3 length is 14 residues. Germline values: CDR1 MDHEN, CDR2 SYDVKM.

Points from the study as a whole: Because the samples were bulk unsorted, the study did not compare CD4+ and CD8+ repertoires. With p = 0.039, the top-250-clone fraction in tumors significantly exceeded that in blood. Tumor region pairs outstripped tumor-adjacent and tumor-blood pairs in overlap.

The sequenced sample consisted of peripheral blood. This TCR was sampled from an older woman with primary liver carcinoma and hepatitis B virus infection. V is TRBV28 and J is TRBJ2-1; perhaps D is TRBD1 or TRBD2 (6 bases each). The CDR3 nucleotides are TGTGCCAGCACCTGGGGGGTCAGGGGCAATGAGCAGTTCTTC. This translates into CASTWGVRGNEQFF. The variable domain in full, completed from reference TRBV28 and TRBJ2-1, reads DVKVTQSSRYLVKRTGEKVFLECVQDMDHENMFWYRQDPGLGLRLIYFSYDVKMKEKGDIPEGYSVSREKKERFSLILESASTNQTSMYLCASTWGVRGNEQFFGPGTRLTVL.